Shown below are 25 T cell receptor beta chains from a single sample sequenced in a study of blood T cell repertoires in COVID-19. This table comes from immunoSEQ multiplex PCR, and its TCRdb copy is limited to in-frame clones, with some not included. This sample has over 400,000 clones, with roughly 85% found just once. The sample taken for sequencing was peripheral blood. The receptors were sampled from a woman aged 25 to 39 with active or convalescent COVID-19.

The chain recombines TRBV5-1 with TRBJ1-1, with a tentative D call TRBD1 (5 bases). V was shortened by 2 bases and J by 1 base, with 6 bases between the two germline ends. This CDR3 spans 13 amino acids. The germline V gene encodes CDR1 SGHRS and CDR2 YFSETQ. This CDR3 is CASSFDRNTEAFF. CDR3 nucleotide sequence: TGCGCCAGCAGCTTTGACAGGAACACTGAAGCTTTCTTT.

The chain is built from TRBV19 and TRBJ1-1, with D unresolved. The germline gives CDR1 LNHDA, CDR2 SQIVND (reference sequence). This CDR3 has 15 residues. The V gene lost 4 bases and the J gene lost 0 bases, with 12 bases spanning the gap. The CDR3 DNA reads TGTGCCAGTAGTACGGCCAGGATAATGAACACTGAAGCTTTCTTT. It is translated as CASSTARIMNTEAFF. The full variable domain, completed using reference TRBV19 and TRBJ1-1, is DGGITQSPKYLFRKEGQNVTLSCEQNLNHDAMYWYRQDPGQGLRLIYYSQIVNDFQKGDIAEGYSVSREKKESFPLTVTSAQKNPTAFYLCASSTARIMNTEAFFGQGTRLTVV.

V gene TRBV6-5 combines with J gene TRBJ2-2; D possibly corresponds to TRBD1 (6 bases). This CDR3 has 15 amino acids. V lost 4 bases to trimming and J lost 1 base, with 10 bases between them. CDR1 is MNHEY, CDR2 SVGAGI, per germline. DNA for the CDR3: TGTGCCAGCAGTTCCGACAGGTGGAACACCGGGGAGCTGTTTTTT. Its protein is CASSSDRWNTGELFF.

With regard to this clone: Other DNA sequences from this sample encode an identical CDR3 as well. The chain couples TRBV20-1 to TRBJ1-5; no firm D call. This CDR3 is built from 14 residues. V was clipped by 3 bases and J by 0 bases, with 9 bases between them. Germline CDR1 is DFQATT and CDR2 is SNEGSKA (reference sequence). The CDR3 sequence: CSASGGYSNQPQHF. CDR3 nucleotide sequence: TGCAGTGCTAGTGGAGGATATAGCAATCAGCCCCAGCATTTT.

This clone was detected a few times. V usage is TRBV19 and J usage is TRBJ1-2, with 7 bases matching TRBD1. The CDR3 spans 16 residues. Germline lookup yields CDR1 LNHDA and CDR2 SQIVND (reference sequence). Losses at the gene ends were 3 bases for V and 5 bases for J; bases not matched to a gene: 12. CDR3 loop: CASSMSPQGGWYGYTF. CDR3 sequence (DNA): TGTGCCAGTAGTATGTCACCCCAGGGGGGTTGGTATGGCTACACCTTC.

The chain joins TRBV3-1 (or the pseudogene TRBV3-2) to TRBJ2-1; TRBD2 aligns across 12 bases. CDR3 size: 17 residues. With 4 bases clipped from V and 6 bases from J, the junction kept 10 bases outside the gene matches. Germline V gene sequence: CDR1 LGHDT, CDR2 YNNKEL (reference sequence). For the CDR3, the DNA is TGTGCCAGCAGCCGAGAATTACTAGCGGGGGGCTCCAATGAGCAGTTCTTC. Residues: CASSRELLAGGSNEQFF.

The V gene is TRBV23-1, the J gene TRBJ1-5; 7 nucleotides align to TRBD1. TRBV23-1 is placed among ORFs of uncertain function. V lost 2 bases to trimming and J lost 3 bases; unmatched junction nucleotides: 10. CDR3 length: 17 amino acids. The CDR3 is CASSQPSRTGFNQPQHF. CDR3 DNA: TGCGCCAGCAGTCAACCCAGCCGGACAGGATTCAATCAGCCCCAGCATTTT.

The rearrangement links TRBV3-1 (or the pseudogene TRBV3-2) to TRBJ1-2, with 10 bases that match TRBD1. J lost 8 bases, V lost 6 bases, and 12 bases had no gene match. Germline CDR1 is LGHDT and CDR2 is YNNKEL (reference sequence). The CDR3 is made up of 15 amino acids. The CDR3 DNA is TGTGCCAGCAGTTTTTCCGGGACAGGGGAGCTGGGCTACACCTTC. Translating gives CASSFSGTGELGYTF.

The chain employs TRBV6-2 or TRBV6-3 and TRBJ2-7, with 13 bases aligning to TRBD2. Trimming removed 5 bases from V and 6 bases from J; junction bases left unmatched: 13. Germline assignment: CDR1 MNHEY and CDR2 SVGEGT. The CDR3 spans 17 residues. The CDR3 loop is CASSTFTGLAGDLEQYF. CDR3 bases: TGTGCCAGCAGTACTTTCACTGGACTAGCGGGAGATCTCGAGCAGTACTTC.

This clone was recorded a few times. The V and J genes are TRBV12-3 or TRBV12-4 and TRBJ2-7, with TRBD1 identical over 8 bases. The CDR3 is made up of 12 amino acids. The V segment lost 7 bases and the J segment 6 bases; nucleotides outside the gene matches: 5. The CDR3 here is CASTRTGSEQYF. In DNA form, the CDR3 reads TGTGCCAGCACCCGGACAGGGTCCGAGCAGTACTTC.

The rearrangement links TRBV30 to TRBJ1-3, with D tentatively TRBD1 (5 bases). The V end was cut by 2 bases, the J end by 0 bases, with 20 bases between. CDR3 length: 18 residues. Germline loops: CDR1 GTSNPN, CDR2 SVGIG (reference sequence). The CDR3 loop is CAWSRGLDTYYSGNTIYF. In DNA, the CDR3 is TGTGCCTGGAGTCGGGGACTGGACACTTACTACTCTGGAAACACCATATATTTT.

In this sample, this clone turned up once. The chain joins TRBV6-1 to TRBJ1-2, with 7 bases identical to TRBD1. The V gene's germline CDR1 is MNHNS and CDR2 SASEGT. CDR3 size: 15 residues. J lost 8 bases, V lost 2 bases, and 11 bases had no gene match. This chain's CDR3 is CASSERRTGVGGYTF. CDR3 bases: TGTGCCAGCAGTGAAAGACGGACAGGCGTCGGGGGCTACACCTTC.

The rearrangement links TRBV5-1 to TRBJ2-5; 13 bases align to TRBD2. Trimming at V came to 4 bases and at J to 0 bases, leaving 9 bases not matched to a gene. The CDR3 loop spans 18 amino acids. Germline V gives CDR1 SGHRS, CDR2 YFSETQ. The CDR3 DNA reads as TGCGCCAGCAGCCTAAAATTCGGACTAGCGGGGGACCAAGAGACCCAGTACTTC. Protein sequence: CASSLKFGLAGDQETQYF.

The CDR3 nucleotides read TGTGCCAGCAGCACATCGGCAGGCTCCACAGATACGCAGTATTTT. Amino acids: CASSTSAGSTDTQYF. The genes are TRBV5-4 and TRBJ2-3; D unclear. Germline V gene lookup returns CDR1 SGHNT and CDR2 YYREEE (reference sequence). CDR3 size: 15 residues. V lost 4 bases to trimming and J lost 2 bases, with 14 bases between them.

The gene calls are TRBV2 and TRBJ2-7; 9 bases fit TRBD1. The trim removed 8 bases at V and 4 bases at J, leaving 12 bases unmatched. The V gene's germline CDR1 is SNHLY and CDR2 FYNNEI. The CDR3 covers 15 residues. CDR3 DNA: TGTGCCAGCCAGTTTGGGGGACAGGGACTATACGAGCAGTACTTC. Translated: CASQFGGQGLYEQYF.

This clone was detected a few times. The chain links TRBV11-2 to TRBJ1-1, with D unclear. Trimming removed 6 bases at V and 7 bases at J, with 15 bases between. The CDR3 length is 13 residues. Germline V gene sequence: CDR1 SGHAT, CDR2 FQNNGV. The CDR3 DNA follows: TGTGCCAGCAGGGCGACACAAGCTATTGAAGCTTTCTTT. Translating it yields CASRATQAIEAFF.

In this sample, this clone turned up a few times. The rearrangement joins TRBV19 to TRBJ1-2; 7 bases agree with TRBD1. V was pared by 5 bases and J by 5 bases, with 11 bases of the junction left unmatched. The CDR3 contains 15 residues. Germline CDR1 and CDR2: LNHDA and SQIVND (reference sequence). The CDR3: CASSHPRQGYYGYTF. CDR3 coding DNA: TGTGCCAGTAGTCACCCCCGACAGGGTTATTATGGCTACACCTTC.

This chain connects TRBV20-1 to TRBJ2-7; 11 bases match TRBD2. The V and J ends lost 3 bases and 3 bases, in that order; junction bases with no gene match: 10. CDR3 size: 16 residues. Germline lookup yields CDR1 DFQATT and CDR2 SNEGSKA (reference sequence). The CDR3 coding sequence is TGCAGTGCTAGTGGTTGGGGAACTAGCGGGAGCTACGAGCAGTACTTC. This translates into CSASGWGTSGSYEQYF.

CDR3 coding DNA: TGCGCCAGCAGCCAAGGCGGAGGCCAGAGTGGAAACACCATATATTTT. Translating gives CASSQGGGQSGNTIYF. The chain links TRBV5-1 to TRBJ1-3; the D is unclear. Germline CDR1 SGHRS, CDR2 YFSETQ. The V end lost 4 bases, the J end lost 3 bases, and 17 bases lay between the germline ends. This CDR3 has 16 amino acids.

The chain recombines TRBV2 with TRBJ2-7; D unclear. The CDR3 sequence is 11 residues long. The germline V gene has CDR1 SNHLY and CDR2 FYNNEI. V was clipped by 8 bases and J by 4 bases, with 9 bases between them. The CDR3 region has the DNA TGTGCCAGCCGTCTCTCTTACGAGCAGTACTTC. This translates into CASRLSYEQYF.

The V call is TRBV6-5, the J call TRBJ1-1; the D gene is possibly TRBD1 (5 bases). Germline CDR1 and CDR2: MNHEY and SVGAGI. V was shortened by 10 bases and J by 1 base, with 19 bases between the two germline ends. The CDR3 sequence is 15 residues long. The CDR3 bases are TGTGCCATCGCGTCTGGGGCTTGGGGGAACACTGAAGCTTTCTTT. This codes for CAIASGAWGNTEAFF.

The chain employs TRBV14 and TRBJ2-1; 12 bases map to TRBD2. Germline loops: CDR1 SGHDN, CDR2 FVKESK. This CDR3 spans 18 amino acids. V lost 0 bases, J lost 5 bases, and 8 bases stayed unmatched. The CDR3 here is CASSQDLLAGGRDNEQFF. CDR3 bases: TGTGCCAGCAGCCAAGATCTACTAGCGGGGGGACGCGACAATGAGCAGTTCTTC. The whole variable domain, remainder taken from reference TRBV14 and TRBJ2-1, is EAGVTQFPSHSVIEKGQTVTLRCDPISGHDNLYWYRRVMGKEIKFLLHFVKESKQDESGMPNNRFLAERTGGTYSTLKVQPAELEDSGVYFCASSQDLLAGGRDNEQFFGPGTRLTVL.

The chain combines TRBV3-1 (or the pseudogene TRBV3-2) with TRBJ2-3, with TRBD1 matching over 9 bases. After removal of 4 bases from V and 4 bases from J, the junction contained 0 bases not matched to a gene. CDR3 length: 13 residues. Germline CDR1 LGHDT, CDR2 YNNKEL (reference sequence). This CDR3 reads CASSRTGADTQYF. The DNA of the CDR3 is TGTGCCAGCAGCCGGACAGGGGCAGATACGCAGTATTTT.

V is TRBV27 and J is TRBJ2-4, with D possibly being TRBD1 (6 bases). V was clipped by 2 bases and J by 0 bases, with 17 bases between them. Per the germline V gene, CDR1 is MNHEY and CDR2 is SMNVEV (reference sequence). This CDR3 is 18 amino acids long. The CDR3 here is CASSLTGSKGLAKNIQYF. The CDR3 bases are TGTGCCAGCAGTTTAACAGGGTCGAAGGGGCTAGCCAAAAACATTCAGTACTTC.

The chain is built from TRBV19 and TRBJ1-2, with D tentatively TRBD1 (5 bases). Trimming shortened V by 6 bases and J by 2 bases, and 10 bases separated the two germline ends. The V gene's germline CDR1 is LNHDA and CDR2 SQIVND (reference sequence). The CDR3 has 13 amino acids. CDR3 amino acids: CASSRQGNYGYTF. The CDR3 region has the DNA TGTGCCAGTAGCCGGCAGGGAAACTATGGCTACACCTTC. The whole variable domain, filled in from reference TRBV19 and TRBJ1-2, reads DGGITQSPKYLFRKEGQNVTLSCEQNLNHDAMYWYRQDPGQGLRLIYYSQIVNDFQKGDIAEGYSVSREKKESFPLTVTSAQKNPTAFYLCASSRQGNYGYTFGSGTRLTVV.